This TCR beta chain is drawn from a study of blood T cell repertoires in COVID-19 (dated by TCRdb to 2018 to 2021). Broadly, across the study: Samples covering the acute and convalescent phases of COVID-19 were provided by collaborators in the United States, Italy and Spain. The prospective study material was composed of cDNA or gDNA derived from T cells, B-cell-depleted T cells, or PBMCs. Subjects who had been exposed to COVID-19, were actively infected with it, or had recovered from it provided the deeply sampled blood TCRbeta repertoires that made up the dataset. A freely available public database, intended as a resource for researchers studying the immune response to SARS-CoV-2, is where the repertoires were released. The samples were drawn from two sources: the first 160 participants of the ongoing ImmuneRACE study, and over 1,000 subjects contributed by 6 global collaborators. The sample metadata nearly always contained a de-identified subject ID, COVID-19 status, age in years and sex. Where available, HLA class I and class II types were obtained from metadata supplied by the sample provider rather than from assay-based typing. What the authors observed across the whole study: The amount of clinical and demographic metadata varied by source and participant and was provided uncurated.

TCRbeta CDR3 regions were amplified from genomic DNA using the immunoSEQ Assay, a bias-controlled multiplex PCR. The paper's data handling went like this. Within the assay, amplification of reference gene primers was used to estimate how many nucleated cells each sample contained. To quantify the absolute abundance of each unique TCRbeta CDR3 rearrangement, sequence reads were collapsed and filtered. For each sample, productive Simpson clonality was calculated by taking the square root of Simpson's diversity index across productive rearrangements. The table comes from immuneACCESS by way of TCRdb, which keeps in-frame sequences with V and J called. Part of the clones is missing from these tables; in studies checked, under half for an unresolved V gene and the rest for unknown reasons. V and J calls and clone size follow that table, whereas D and trimming were derived from the DNA. This sample comprises around 150,000 clones, around 73% of them detected only once. The ten largest make up 9% of the sample.

The collaborating institutions used their own protocols to collect whole blood in K2EDTA tubes. For TCRbeta analysis, collaborators shipped samples as frozen whole blood, isolated PBMCs, or DNA extracted from either of those sample types. Germline trimming amounts to 0 bases on V and 6 bases on J, with 5 as the count of junction bases outside the gene matches. From cysteine to phenylalanine, the CDR3 is 15 amino acids long. The read is trimmed to its CDR3 DNA, 45 bases read in frame from base 1. Taken from the germline V gene, the CDR1 and CDR2 loops are SGHAT and FQNNGV. Concerning this clone itself: The clone's antigen remains unknown. The record has no base qualities; no much larger clone is one base away.

The material sequenced was peripheral blood. The chain uses TRBV11-2 and TRBJ2-3; TRBD1 agrees with 8 junctional bases. This receptor was identified in a woman in her 50s with active or convalescent COVID-19. CDR3 sequence: CASSLDAGGLDTQYF. The DNA is as follows: TGTGCCAGCAGCTTAGATGCAGGGGGCCTCGATACGCAGTATTTT.